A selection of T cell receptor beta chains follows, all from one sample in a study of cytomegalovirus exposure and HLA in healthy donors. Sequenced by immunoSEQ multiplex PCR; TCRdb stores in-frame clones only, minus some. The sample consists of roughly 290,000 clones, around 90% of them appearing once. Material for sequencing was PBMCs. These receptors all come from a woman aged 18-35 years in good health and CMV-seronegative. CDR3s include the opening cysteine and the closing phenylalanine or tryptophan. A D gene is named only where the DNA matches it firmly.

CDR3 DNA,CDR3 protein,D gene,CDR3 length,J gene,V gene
TGCGCCAGCAGCTTGGACGTCCCTGGCGGAGATACGCAGTATTTT,CASSLDVPGGDTQYF,-,15,TRBJ2-3,TRBV5-1
TGTGCCAGCAGCCTCGGGGCAGGGGAGAATTCACCCCTCCACTTT,CASSLGAGENSPLHF,-,15,TRBJ1-6,TRBV7-9
TGTGCCAGCAGCAAAGATCCGGGGGTGACTGAAGCTTTCTTT,CASSKDPGVTEAFF,-,14,TRBJ1-1,TRBV21-1
TGCGCCAGCTCCCCTTCCCAGGTCACGGGGTACGAGCAGTACTTC,CASSPSQVTGYEQYF,-,15,TRBJ2-7,TRBV5-1
TGTGCCAGCATTCGGTTTGGACTCTACGAGCAGTACTTC,CASIRFGLYEQYF,-,13,TRBJ2-7,TRBV2
TGTGCCAGCAGCTTGTTGGGGGCCACCACAGATACGCAGTATTTT,CASSLLGATTDTQYF,-,15,TRBJ2-3,TRBV5-6
TGTGCCAGCAGCGGAGGGGCCCGGGACATTCAGTACTTC,CASSGGARDIQYF,-,13,TRBJ2-4,TRBV5-6
TGTGCCAGCAGCTCTCCGGGACTAGCGGGGGGGAGCTCCTACAATGAGCAGTTCTTC,CASSSPGLAGGSSYNEQFF,TRBD2,19,TRBJ2-1,TRBV7-2
TGTGCCAGCAGCCTGACAGAAAATCAGCCCCAGCATTTT,CASSLTENQPQHF,-,13,TRBJ1-5,TRBV7-9
TGTGCCAGCAGTCACAGGGTTTATTCACCCCTCCACTTT,CASSHRVYSPLHF,-,13,TRBJ1-6,TRBV27
TGTGCCAGTAGTATAGGTCAGGTCAGCAATCAGCCCCAGCATTTT,CASSIGQVSNQPQHF,-,15,TRBJ1-5,TRBV19
TGTGCCAGCAGCCGACTTACAGGGGCCTACGAGCAGTACTTC,CASSRLTGAYEQYF,TRBD1,14,TRBJ2-7,TRBV6-5
TGTGCCAGTCAACTAGCGGGGGGAACCTACAATGAGCAGTTCTTC,CASQLAGGTYNEQFF,TRBD2,15,TRBJ2-1,TRBV19
TGCGCCAGCAGTGAGTCGGGGGGGGCCTCCTCGCACACCGGGGAGCTGTTTTTT,CASSESGGASSHTGELFF,-,18,TRBJ2-2,TRBV10-2